These 27 T cell receptor beta chains came from one sample sequenced in a study of blood T cell repertoires in COVID-19. TCRdb keeps only in-frame clones here, not all; method: immunoSEQ multiplex PCR. The table records 200,000 to 300,000 clones, 88% of them present only once. Sequencing input: PBMCs or T cells enriched from blood (not recorded which). The receptors were sampled from a woman in her 40s with acute COVID-19.

The V gene is TRBV15, the J gene TRBJ2-5, with 9 bases identical to TRBD2. Trimming at V came to 0 bases and at J to 9 bases, leaving 11 bases not matched to a gene. CDR1 and CDR2 (germline): LNHNV, YYDKDF (reference sequence). The length of the CDR3 is 16 residues. The DNA for the CDR3 is TGTGCCACCAGCAGAGATCTGGCGGGAGGGCCAATGGCCCAGTACTTC. Its translation is CATSRDLAGGPMAQYF.

The rearrangement uses TRBV27 and TRBJ1-2; 8 positions agree with TRBD1. Germline trimming cut 5 bases from V and 8 bases from J; bases unmatched to any gene: 7. CDR3 length equals 13 residues. CDR1 and CDR2 (germline): MNHEY, SMNVEV (reference sequence). As DNA, the CDR3 is TGTGCCAGCAGTCCACAGGGGGGTCGGGGCTACACCTTC. Protein: CASSPQGGRGYTF.

The chain links TRBV5-1 to TRBJ2-2, with D maybe TRBD1 (6 bases). Per the germline V gene, CDR1 is SGHRS and CDR2 is YFSETQ. V lost 0 bases and J 0 bases, leaving 9 bases between the germline ends. The CDR3 has 16 amino acids. The CDR3 sequence is CASSLGTAPNTGELFF. The CDR3 DNA is TGCGCCAGCAGCTTGGGGACAGCCCCGAACACCGGGGAGCTGTTTTTT. Full variable domain (outside the CDR3, taken from reference TRBV5-1 and TRBJ2-2): KAGVTQTPRYLIKTRGQQVTLSCSPISGHRSVSWYQQTPGQGLQFLFEYFSETQRNKGNFPGRFSGRQFSNSRSEMNVSTLELGDSALYLCASSLGTAPNTGELFFGEGSRLTVL.

The chain combines TRBV4-1 with TRBJ2-6; perhaps TRBD2 as D (6 bases). V shed 0 bases and J shed 2 bases, with 8 bases lying between them. The CDR3 sequence is 16 residues long. Germline-derived CDR1 and CDR2 are MGHRA and YSYEKL. CDR3 DNA: TGCGCCAGCAGCCAAGAATGGAGGGCTGGGGCCAACGTCCTGACTTTC. Translating it yields CASSQEWRAGANVLTF.

This chain uses TRBV6-5 with TRBJ2-3, with D perhaps TRBD2 (7 bases). This CDR3 contains 14 residues. CDR1 is MNHEY and CDR2 is SVGAGI in the germline V gene. The V gene lost 6 bases and the J gene lost 2 bases, with 12 bases spanning the gap. This CDR3 reads CASRTGRDTDTQYF. CDR3 in DNA: TGTGCCAGCAGAACAGGGAGGGACACAGATACGCAGTATTTT.

This sequence joins TRBV18 and TRBJ2-1; 14 nucleotides match TRBD2. V shed 6 bases, J shed 8 bases, and the junction held 9 bases outside the gene matches. The CDR3 runs 16 residues. Germline lookup yields CDR1 KGHSH and CDR2 LQKENI. CDR3 DNA: TGTGCCAGCTCCCAGGGACTAGCGGGAGTCGGCGATGAGCAGTTCTTC. Amino acid sequence: CASSQGLAGVGDEQFF.

The chain links TRBV5-4 to TRBJ2-7, with D perhaps TRBD1 (6 bases). The CDR3 totals 16 residues. The V end was cut by 4 bases, the J end by 0 bases, with 17 bases between. Germline CDR1 and CDR2: SGHNT and YYREEE (reference sequence). The CDR3, as DNA: TGTGCCAGCAGCATCCGGGCAGGGACAAGCTCCTACGAGCAGTACGTC. Translating it yields CASSIRAGTSSYEQYV.

The rearrangement uses TRBV5-6 and TRBJ1-4; maybe TRBD1 (6 bases). Germline CDR1 and CDR2: SGHDT and YYEEEE. Trimming cost V 6 bases and J 4 bases, with 13 bases left between them. This CDR3 comprises 14 residues. CDR3 sequence reads: CASNRGGNNEKLFF. The CDR3 coding sequence is TGTGCCAGCAACCGGGGGGGCAATAATGAAAAACTGTTTTTT. The entire variable domain, with the rest obtained from reference TRBV5-6 and TRBJ1-4, is as follows: DAGVTQSPTHLIKTRGQQVTLRCSPKSGHDTVSWYQQALGQGPQFIFQYYEEEERQRGNFPDRFSGHQFPNYSSELNVNALLLGDSALYLCASNRGGNNEKLFFGSGTQLSVL.

This chain joins TRBV2 and TRBJ1-5; 10 nucleotides align to TRBD1. Trimming removed 7 bases from V and 1 base from J; junction bases left unmatched: 4. The CDR3 spans 15 residues. Germline CDR1 and CDR2: SNHLY and FYNNEI. CDR3 residues: CASKDRGLSNQPQHF. CDR3 bases: TGTGCCAGCAAGGACAGGGGGTTAAGCAATCAGCCCCAGCATTTT.

The chain employs TRBV7-6 and TRBJ2-1, with TRBD2 identical over 7 bases. CDR3 size: 16 residues. V lost 1 base, J lost 7 bases, and 10 bases stayed unmatched. The germline V gene encodes CDR1 SGHVS and CDR2 FNYEAQ. CDR3 sequence: CASSLVGGSRSNEQFF. In nucleotides, the CDR3 is TGTGCCAGCAGCTTAGTTGGCGGGAGTAGAAGTAATGAGCAGTTCTTC.

The chain is built from TRBV2 and TRBJ1-3; TRBD1 is a possible D gene (5 bases). Trimming cost V 8 bases and J 2 bases, with 10 bases left between them. The germline gives CDR1 SNHLY, CDR2 FYNNEI. CDR3 length: 13 residues. The CDR3 sequence is CASAGGAGNTIYF. The DNA of the CDR3 is TGTGCCAGCGCTGGGGGGGCTGGAAACACCATATATTTT.

The V call is TRBV15, the J call TRBJ1-4, with D perhaps TRBD1 (6 bases). Trimming cost V 0 bases and J 6 bases, with 17 bases left between them. This CDR3 comprises 17 residues. Germline lookup yields CDR1 LNHNV and CDR2 YYDKDF (reference sequence). CDR3 protein: CATSRDTRGAGDEKLFF. The CDR3 DNA follows: TGTGCCACCAGCAGAGATACGCGGGGGGCCGGGGATGAAAAACTGTTTTTT. The variable domain in full, with the rest retrieved from reference TRBV15 and TRBJ1-4, is DAMVIQNPRYQVTQFGKPVTLSCSQTLNHNVMYWYQQKSSQAPKLLFHYYDKDFNNEADTPDNFQSRRPNTSFCFLDIRSPGLGDTAMYLCATSRDTRGAGDEKLFFGSGTQLSVL.

This clone was counted once. The V and J genes are TRBV2 and TRBJ2-7; TRBD1 aligns across 7 bases. This CDR3 is 14 amino acids long. The junction had 6 bases not matched to a gene; V was cut back by 7 bases and J by 0 bases. CDR1 is SNHLY, CDR2 FYNNEI, per germline. CDR3 amino acids: CASKEQGSSYEQYF. CDR3 DNA: TGTGCCAGCAAAGAACAGGGGTCCTCCTACGAGCAGTACTTC.

This clone was seen a few times. The rearrangement uses TRBV28 and TRBJ1-1; D is ambiguous. The germline gives CDR1 MDHEN, CDR2 SYDVKM. V was clipped by 4 bases and J by 8 bases, with 8 bases between them. The CDR3 is 11 residues long. The CDR3 sequence: CASSYVREAFF. CDR3 coding DNA: TGTGCCAGCAGTTACGTGAGGGAAGCTTTCTTT. The whole variable domain, remainder taken from reference TRBV28 and TRBJ1-1, is DVKVTQSSRYLVKRTGEKVFLECVQDMDHENMFWYRQDPGLGLRLIYFSYDVKMKEKGDIPEGYSVSREKKERFSLILESASTNQTSMYLCASSYVREAFFGQGTRLTVV.

The chain carries TRBV29-1 and TRBJ2-1; 7 nucleotides agree with TRBD2. The germline gives CDR1 SQVTM, CDR2 ANQGSEA. The CDR3 runs to 16 residues. The V gene end was trimmed by 5 bases and the J gene end by 1 base; junction bases not matched to a gene: 11. The DNA for the CDR3 is TGCAGCGTTCATGGGGGGAGGGGAGGGTCCTACAATGAGCAGTTCTTC. Translation: CSVHGGRGGSYNEQFF.

The chain uses TRBV7-2 and TRBJ1-2; D possibly corresponds to TRBD1 (5 bases). The CDR3 extends over 13 amino acids. The V end lost 3 bases, the J end lost 2 bases, and 7 bases lay between the germline ends. Germline V lookup: CDR1 SGHTA, CDR2 FQGNSA. The CDR3 region has the DNA TGTGCCAGCAGCTTTCGGACAAACTATGGCTACACCTTC. Encoded protein: CASSFRTNYGYTF.

The gene calls are TRBV6-5 and TRBJ2-5, with D tentatively TRBD1 (6 bases). Trimming left V 8 bases short and J 2 bases short, with 12 bases between. The CDR3 length is 13 residues. The V gene's germline CDR1 is MNHEY and CDR2 SVGAGI. In DNA, the CDR3 is TGTGCCAGCGGGGCGGACAGTCAAGAGACCCAGTACTTC. This gives the protein CASGADSQETQYF.

V is TRBV6-5 and J is TRBJ2-7; no clear D gene. The CDR3 is 14 residues long. Trimming shortened V by 5 bases and J by 0 bases, and 11 bases separated the two germline ends. The germline V gene encodes CDR1 MNHEY and CDR2 SVGAGI. The CDR3 coding sequence is TGTGCCAGCAGTCCCCATGCAGGCTCCTACGAGCAGTACGTC. It translates to CASSPHAGSYEQYV.

This chain joins TRBV4-3 and TRBJ2-6; D perhaps matches TRBD2 (5 bases). Germline V gives CDR1 LGHNA, CDR2 YSLEER. The CDR3 is 17 amino acids. V shed 0 bases and J shed 2 bases, with 11 bases lying between them. The CDR3 bases are TGCGCCAGCAGCCAAGATCTGGTGAGGGCTGGGGCCAACGTCCTGACTTTC. As protein: CASSQDLVRAGANVLTF.

The rearrangement uses TRBV2 and TRBJ1-6; TRBD1 is a possible D gene (6 bases). Trimming shortened V by 10 bases and J by 6 bases, and 19 bases separated the two germline ends. The germline V gene has CDR1 SNHLY and CDR2 FYNNEI. CDR3 length equals 15 residues. The CDR3 nucleotides are TGTGCCACCGACCCTGGGGGACATTTTAATTCACCCCTCCACTTT. This codes for CATDPGGHFNSPLHF.

This chain links TRBV9 with TRBJ2-1, with 9 bases that match TRBD2. Germline V CDR1 and CDR2: SGDLS, YYNGEE. V lost 3 bases and J lost 3; bases outside the gene matches: 1. This CDR3 contains 14 residues. The CDR3 here is CASSDSGSYNEQFF. Written as DNA, the CDR3 is TGTGCCAGCAGCGATAGCGGGAGCTACAATGAGCAGTTCTTC.

The chain employs TRBV24-1 and TRBJ2-1, with TRBD2 as a possible D gene (5 bases). The length of the CDR3 is 17 residues. With 4 bases removed from V and 6 bases from J, the gap between germline ends came to 21 bases. CDR1 KGHDR and CDR2 SFDVKD come from the germline V gene. This CDR3 is CATSDTQPGESINEQFF. For the CDR3, the DNA is TGTGCCACCAGTGACACACAACCCGGGGAATCTATCAATGAGCAGTTCTTC.

This rearrangement joins TRBV7-2 to TRBJ2-5; D may be TRBD2 (5 bases). The germline V and J ends were trimmed by 0 bases and 5 bases, with 7 bases remaining between them. The CDR3 is made up of 13 amino acids. CDR1 and CDR2 (germline): SGHTA, FQGNSA. This chain's CDR3 is CASSLASAETQYF. Written as DNA, the CDR3 is TGTGCCAGCAGCTTAGCTAGCGCCGAGACCCAGTACTTC.

The rearrangement uses TRBV24-1 and TRBJ2-7; D perhaps matches TRBD2 (5 bases). Germline V lookup: CDR1 KGHDR, CDR2 SFDVKD. The CDR3 contains 15 residues. Trimming left V 4 bases short and J 5 bases short, with 17 bases between. Here the CDR3 reads CATSDSGEFRHEQYF. The CDR3 region has the DNA TGTGCCACCAGTGACTCCGGGGAGTTTCGCCACGAGCAGTACTTC.

The genes are TRBV5-6 and TRBJ1-1; no clear D. This CDR3 has 11 amino acids. The V end lost 6 bases, the J end lost 6 bases, and 9 bases lay between the germline ends. The germline V gene has CDR1 SGHDT and CDR2 YYEEEE. The CDR3 here is CASTKAAEAFF. CDR3 nucleotide sequence: TGTGCCAGCACCAAAGCGGCTGAAGCTTTCTTT.

This sequence joins TRBV2 and TRBJ1-6; D is perhaps TRBD1 (6 bases). Deletions cut 6 bases from V and 8 bases from J, with 14 bases between. In germline, CDR1 is SNHLY, CDR2 FYNNEI. There are 14 residues in the CDR3. In DNA, the CDR3 is TGTGCCAGCAGGATAGACAGGTCTGATTCACCCCTCCACTTT. This encodes CASRIDRSDSPLHF.

The V gene is TRBV28, the J gene TRBJ2-3; D unresolved. The CDR3 runs 14 residues. Germline V CDR1 and CDR2: MDHEN, SYDVKM. V was trimmed by 7 bases and J by 1 base, leaving 12 bases between them. The CDR3 DNA follows: TGTGCCAGCACCCCTCTGGTAGGCACAGATACGCAGTATTTT. Protein product: CASTPLVGTDTQYF.